Presented here are 5 T cell receptor beta chains from one specimen sequenced in a study of shared clonotypes between healthy human individuals. Repertoires were generated with immunoSEQ multiplex PCR, while TCRdb's copy carries only in-frame clones and drops some. Among 2,500,000 or so clones listed, 90% to 95% were seen once. Sequenced input: naive CD4+ T cells sorted from blood. The subset here: CD45RA+ positively selected. The receptor set was obtained from a man in his late teens or twenties in good health.

V and J are TRBV6-6 and TRBJ1-5; D ambiguous. V dropped 10 bases and J dropped 4 bases, with 14 bases sitting between them. Germline V gene sequence: CDR1 MNHNY, CDR2 SVGAGI (reference sequence). The CDR3 runs to 13 residues. CDR3 sequence reads: CATARQLNQPQHF. The CDR3 DNA reads TGTGCCACCGCGCGTCAGCTTAATCAGCCCCAGCATTTT.

The chain has TRBV5-4 and TRBJ2-2; D is unresolved. V gave up 0 bases and J gave up 6 bases, with 6 bases separating them. The CDR3 runs to 13 residues. From germline, CDR1 is SGHNT and CDR2 YYREEE (reference sequence). For the CDR3, the DNA is TGTGCCAGCAGCTTGGGATATCCCGGGGAGCTGTTTTTT. Amino acid sequence: CASSLGYPGELFF.

With regard to this clone: One junction end does not reproduce the germline sequence, and a read error may be involved. This chain joins TRBV5-1 and TRBJ2-2; weak D call: TRBD1 (5 bases). The CDR3 runs to 15 residues. Germline lookup yields CDR1 SGHRS and CDR2 YFSETQ. CDR3 bases: TGTGCCAACAGCTTATGGACATTGGACACCGGGGAGCTGTTTTTT. Its protein is CANSLWTLDTGELFF.

The chain recombines TRBV5-1 with TRBJ2-7; D uncertain. CDR1 is SGHRS, CDR2 YFSETQ, per germline. V was trimmed by 0 bases and J by 0 bases, leaving 10 bases between them. This CDR3 contains 15 residues. CDR3 nucleotide sequence: TGCGCCAGCAGCTTGGAAGGCGCCGCCTCCTACGAGCAGTACTTC. Encoded protein: CASSLEGAASYEQYF.

The chain combines TRBV19 with TRBJ2-7; D could derive from TRBD1 or TRBD2 (6 bases each). V was pared by 8 bases and J by 3 bases, with 14 bases between. This CDR3 has 13 amino acids. Per the germline V gene, CDR1 is LNHDA and CDR2 is SQIVND (reference sequence). Written as DNA, the CDR3 is TGTGCCAGTCGGGGGCGGGTCGACTACGAGCAGTACTTC. This sequence encodes CASRGRVDYEQYF.